The sequence of this T cell receptor beta chain was determined in a study of T cells in Graves' hyperthyroidism and ophthalmopathy. Using RNA transcripts as the source, TCR beta CDR3 regions were amplified. The TCR CDR3 first-round RT-PCR relied on the HTBI primer set. Using its own MiXCR run on the multiplex PCR reads, TCRdb lists one record per CDR3 protein. The table shows 250,000 to 300,000 distinct CDR3 sequences, with 12% to 15% occurring only once. The CDR3 spans 15 residues. The germline gives CDR1 MDHEN, CDR2 SYDVKM. V shed 3 bases and J shed 2 bases, with 12 bases lying between them. This clonotype was detected only a few times. An absence of ophthalmopathy progression within 18 months meant stable Graves' hyperthyroidism.

This TCR came from a middle-aged woman with Graves' hyperthyroidism. The chain combines TRBV28 with TRBJ2-3; D perhaps matches TRBD2 (6 bases). Sequencing was performed on blood. The CDR3 region has the DNA TGTGCCAGCAGTTTTACAAGGGACTTCACAGATACGCAGTATTTT. This gives the protein CASSFTRDFTDTQYF.